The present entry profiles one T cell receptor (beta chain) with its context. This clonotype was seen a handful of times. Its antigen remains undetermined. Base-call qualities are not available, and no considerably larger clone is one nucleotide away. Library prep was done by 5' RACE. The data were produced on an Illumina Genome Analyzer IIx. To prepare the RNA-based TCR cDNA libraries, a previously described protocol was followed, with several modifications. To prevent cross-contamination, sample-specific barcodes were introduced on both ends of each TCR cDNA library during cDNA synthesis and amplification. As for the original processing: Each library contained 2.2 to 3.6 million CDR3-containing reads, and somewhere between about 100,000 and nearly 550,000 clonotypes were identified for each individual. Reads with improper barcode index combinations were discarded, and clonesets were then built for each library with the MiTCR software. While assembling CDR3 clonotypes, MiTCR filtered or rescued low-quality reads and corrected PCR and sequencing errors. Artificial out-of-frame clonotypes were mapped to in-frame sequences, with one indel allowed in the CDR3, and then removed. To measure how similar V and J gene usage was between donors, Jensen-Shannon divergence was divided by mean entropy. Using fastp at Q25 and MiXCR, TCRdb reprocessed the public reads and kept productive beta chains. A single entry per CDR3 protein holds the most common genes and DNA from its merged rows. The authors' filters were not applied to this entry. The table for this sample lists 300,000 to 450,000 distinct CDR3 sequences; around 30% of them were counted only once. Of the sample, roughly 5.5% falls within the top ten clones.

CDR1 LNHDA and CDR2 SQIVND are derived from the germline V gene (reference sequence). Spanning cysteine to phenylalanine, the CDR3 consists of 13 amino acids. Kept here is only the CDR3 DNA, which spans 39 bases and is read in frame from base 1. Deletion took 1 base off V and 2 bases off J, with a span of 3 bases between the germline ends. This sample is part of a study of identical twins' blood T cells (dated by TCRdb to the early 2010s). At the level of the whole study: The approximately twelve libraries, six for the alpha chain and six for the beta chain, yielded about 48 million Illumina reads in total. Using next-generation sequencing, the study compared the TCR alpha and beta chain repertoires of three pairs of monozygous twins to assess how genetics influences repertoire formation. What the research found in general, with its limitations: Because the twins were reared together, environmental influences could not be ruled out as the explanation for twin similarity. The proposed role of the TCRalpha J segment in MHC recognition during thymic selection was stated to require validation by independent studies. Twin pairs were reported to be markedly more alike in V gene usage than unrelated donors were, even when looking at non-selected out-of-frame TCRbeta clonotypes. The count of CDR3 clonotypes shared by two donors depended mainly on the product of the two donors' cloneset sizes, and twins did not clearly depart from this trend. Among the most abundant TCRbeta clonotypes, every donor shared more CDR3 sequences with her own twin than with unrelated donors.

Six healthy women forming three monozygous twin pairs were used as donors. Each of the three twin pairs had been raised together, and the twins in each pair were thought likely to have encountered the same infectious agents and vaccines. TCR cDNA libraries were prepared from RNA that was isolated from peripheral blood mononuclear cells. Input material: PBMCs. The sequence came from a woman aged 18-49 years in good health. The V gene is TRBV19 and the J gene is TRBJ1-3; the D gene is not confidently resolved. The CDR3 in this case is CASSIVAGNTIYF. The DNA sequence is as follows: TGTGCCAGTAGTATAGTTGCTGGAAACACCATATATTTT.